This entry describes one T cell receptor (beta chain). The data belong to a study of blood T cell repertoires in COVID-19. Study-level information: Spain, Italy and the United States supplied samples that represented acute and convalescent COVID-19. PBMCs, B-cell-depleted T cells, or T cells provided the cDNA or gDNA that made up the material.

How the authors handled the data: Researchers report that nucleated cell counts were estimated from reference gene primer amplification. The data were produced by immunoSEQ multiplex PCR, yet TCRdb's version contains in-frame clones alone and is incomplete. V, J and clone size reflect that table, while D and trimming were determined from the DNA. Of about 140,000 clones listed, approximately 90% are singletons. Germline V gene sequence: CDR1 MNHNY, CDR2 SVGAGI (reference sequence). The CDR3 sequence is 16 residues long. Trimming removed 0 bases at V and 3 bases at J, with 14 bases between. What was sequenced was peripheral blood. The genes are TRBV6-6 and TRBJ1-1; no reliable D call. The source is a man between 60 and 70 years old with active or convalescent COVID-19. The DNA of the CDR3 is TGTGCCAGCAGTTACTCGATCGCCGGCGGGGACACTGAAGCTTTCTTT. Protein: CASSYSIAGGDTEAFF.